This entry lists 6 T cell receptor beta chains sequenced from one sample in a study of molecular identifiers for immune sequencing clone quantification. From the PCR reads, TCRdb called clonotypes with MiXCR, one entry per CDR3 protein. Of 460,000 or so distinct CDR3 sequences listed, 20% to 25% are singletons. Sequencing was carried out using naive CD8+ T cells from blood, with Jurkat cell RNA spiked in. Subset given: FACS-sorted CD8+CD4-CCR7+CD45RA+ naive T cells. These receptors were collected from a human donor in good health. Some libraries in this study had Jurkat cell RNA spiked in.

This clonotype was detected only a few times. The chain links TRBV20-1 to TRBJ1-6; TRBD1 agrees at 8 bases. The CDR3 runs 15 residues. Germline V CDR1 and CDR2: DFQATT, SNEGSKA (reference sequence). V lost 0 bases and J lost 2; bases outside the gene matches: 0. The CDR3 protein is CSAREDRAYNSPLHF. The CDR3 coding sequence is TGCAGTGCTAGAGAGGACAGGGCCTATAATTCACCCCTCCACTTT.

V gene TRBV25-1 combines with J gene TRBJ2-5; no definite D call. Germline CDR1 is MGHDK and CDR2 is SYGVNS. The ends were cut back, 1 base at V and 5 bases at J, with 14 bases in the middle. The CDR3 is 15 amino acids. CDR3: CASSEFEISRETQYF. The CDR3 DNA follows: TGTGCCAGCAGTGAATTTGAGATCAGTCGTGAGACCCAGTACTTC.

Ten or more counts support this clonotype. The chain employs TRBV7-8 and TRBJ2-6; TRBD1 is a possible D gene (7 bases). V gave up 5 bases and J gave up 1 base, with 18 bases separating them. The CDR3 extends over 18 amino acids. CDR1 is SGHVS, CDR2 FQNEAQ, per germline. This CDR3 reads CASSARGVLLSGANVLTF. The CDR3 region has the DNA TGTGCCAGCAGCGCCAGGGGGGTTTTGCTATCTGGGGCCAACGTCCTGACTTTC.

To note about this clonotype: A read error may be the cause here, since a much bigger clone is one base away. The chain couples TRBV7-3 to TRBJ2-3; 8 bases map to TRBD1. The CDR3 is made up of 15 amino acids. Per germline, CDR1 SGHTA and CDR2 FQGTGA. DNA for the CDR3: TGTACCAGCAGCTTATCAGGGGGCGGCTCGGCTACGCAGTATTTT. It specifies CTSSLSGGGSATQYF.

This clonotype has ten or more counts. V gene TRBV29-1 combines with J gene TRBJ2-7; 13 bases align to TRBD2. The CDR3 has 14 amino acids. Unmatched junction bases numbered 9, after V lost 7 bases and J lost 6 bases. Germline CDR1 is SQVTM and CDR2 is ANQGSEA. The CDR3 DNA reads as TGCAGCGCAGGACTAGCGGGAGAGGGAATCGAGCAGTACTTC. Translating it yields CSAGLAGEGIEQYF.

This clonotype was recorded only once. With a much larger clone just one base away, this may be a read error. The CDR3 region has the DNA TGCGCCAGCAGTGGGGCTAGCGGGGTCACAGATACGCAGTATTTT. It encodes CASSGASGVTDTQYF. V and J are TRBV10-2 and TRBJ2-3; 9 bases align to TRBD2. V was pared by 4 bases and J by 2 bases, with 4 bases of the junction left unmatched. The CDR3 runs 15 residues. The germline V gene encodes CDR1 WSHSY and CDR2 SAAADI.